The 10 T cell receptor beta chains given below trace back to one sample, sequenced in a study of blood T cell repertoires in COVID-19. The data were produced by immunoSEQ multiplex PCR, yet TCRdb's version contains in-frame clones alone and is incomplete. In the table there are 65,000 to 70,000 clones, roughly 92% of which are singletons. The specimen was peripheral blood. The receptors were sampled from a man between 65 and 85 years old with active COVID-19.

The J gene is TRBJ2-1, the V gene TRBV7-2; TRBD1 agrees at 10 bases. With 5 bases clipped from V and 3 bases from J, the junction kept 7 bases outside the gene matches. The CDR3 runs to 16 residues. Germline CDR1 is SGHTA and CDR2 is FQGNSA. CDR3 amino acids: CASSIFGTGVYNEQFF. In DNA, the CDR3 is TGTGCCAGCAGCATCTTTGGGACAGGGGTCTACAATGAGCAGTTCTTC.

This clone was detected once. Here the CDR3 reads CASSFMQAGYGTEAFF. The CDR3 DNA reads as TGTGCCAGCAGTTTTATGCAGGCAGGGTATGGCACTGAAGCTTTCTTT. The chain has TRBV27 and TRBJ1-1, with a possible D match to TRBD1 (5 bases). V was cut by 3 bases and J by 4 bases, with 18 bases left in between. This CDR3 region has 16 residues. Germline V CDR1 and CDR2: MNHEY, SMNVEV (reference sequence).

This sequence joins TRBV6-5 and TRBJ1-2, with 7 bases matching TRBD1. V dropped 0 bases and J dropped 4; count of bases not matched to a gene: 8. The CDR3 runs 16 residues. Per the germline V gene, CDR1 is MNHEY and CDR2 is SVGAGI. This CDR3 reads CASSYSNQGESYGYTF. The CDR3, as DNA: TGTGCCAGCAGTTACTCGAACCAGGGGGAGTCCTATGGCTACACCTTC.

The V gene is TRBV5-1, the J gene TRBJ2-7; D remains unclear. The CDR3 sequence is 15 residues long. V lost 0 bases and J 1 base, leaving 11 bases between the germline ends. Germline V gene lookup returns CDR1 SGHRS and CDR2 YFSETQ. The chain's CDR3 is CASSLGQIWSYEQYF. The CDR3 bases are TGCGCCAGCAGCTTGGGGCAGATATGGTCCTACGAGCAGTACTTC.

DNA for the CDR3: TGTGCCAGTAGTATTCGACAGCCTCGAGAAGCTTTCTTT. The encoded protein is CASSIRQPREAFF. V is TRBV19 and J is TRBJ1-1; D might be TRBD1 (5 bases). The CDR3 covers 13 residues. V was trimmed by 3 bases and J by 8 bases, leaving 13 bases between them. Germline V gene data show CDR1 as LNHDA and CDR2 as SQIVND (reference sequence).

The V call is TRBV7-9, the J call TRBJ1-6, with D uncertain. Germline V gene lookup returns CDR1 SEHNR and CDR2 FQNEAQ (reference sequence). Trimming pared 0 bases from V and 6 bases from J, leaving 9 bases between. There are 15 residues in the CDR3. The CDR3 region is CASSLAGSRNSPLHF. The DNA of the CDR3 is TGTGCCAGCAGCTTAGCGGGCAGTCGTAATTCACCCCTCCACTTT.

The chain carries TRBV9 and TRBJ2-2; 8 nucleotides agree with TRBD2. The germline V gene has CDR1 SGDLS and CDR2 YYNGEE. The CDR3 has 15 amino acids. V was pared by 4 bases and J by 0 bases, with 2 bases of the junction left unmatched. CDR3 sequence reads: CASSSGGANTGELFF. Here the CDR3 DNA reads TGTGCCAGCAGCTCCGGGGGGGCGAACACCGGGGAGCTGTTTTTT.

CDR3 DNA: TGTGCCAGCAGGAGGGGGCCCTACGAGCAGTACTTC. Its protein is CASRRGPYEQYF. This rearrangement joins TRBV7-8 to TRBJ2-7, with TRBD1 identical over 7 bases. The CDR3 contains 12 residues. In germline, CDR1 is SGHVS, CDR2 FQNEAQ. The V segment lost 6 bases and the J segment 2 bases; nucleotides outside the gene matches: 1.

This chain links TRBV29-1 with TRBJ2-6; 7 nucleotides match TRBD1. Germline loops: CDR1 SQVTM, CDR2 ANQGSEA. The CDR3 spans 15 residues. Germline trimming cut 6 bases from V and 2 bases from J; bases unmatched to any gene: 7. This CDR3 is CSVRQGVAGANVLTF. Here the CDR3 DNA reads TGCAGCGTGAGGCAGGGGGTAGCTGGGGCCAACGTCCTGACTTTC.

V is TRBV9 and J is TRBJ1-5; 9 bases agree with TRBD1. The CDR3 length is 15 residues. Germline trimming cut 2 bases from V and 3 bases from J; bases unmatched to any gene: 3. In germline, CDR1 is SGDLS, CDR2 YYNGEE. The DNA of the CDR3 is TGTGCCAGCAGCGTGGGGACAGGGTTCAATCAGCCCCAGCATTTT. Protein: CASSVGTGFNQPQHF.